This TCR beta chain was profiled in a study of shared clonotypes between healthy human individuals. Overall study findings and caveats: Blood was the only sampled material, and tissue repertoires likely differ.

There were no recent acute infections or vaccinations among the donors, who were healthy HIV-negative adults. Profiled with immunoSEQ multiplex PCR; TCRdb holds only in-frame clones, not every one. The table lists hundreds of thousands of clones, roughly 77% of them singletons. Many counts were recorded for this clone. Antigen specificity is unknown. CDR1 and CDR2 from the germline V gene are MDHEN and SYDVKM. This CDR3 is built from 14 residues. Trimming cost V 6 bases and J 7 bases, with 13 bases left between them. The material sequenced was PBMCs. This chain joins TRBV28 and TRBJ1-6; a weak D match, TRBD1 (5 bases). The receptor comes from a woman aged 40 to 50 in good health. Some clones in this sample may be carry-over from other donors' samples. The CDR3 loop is CASRTTGANSPLHF. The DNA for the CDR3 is TGTGCCAGCAGGACGACCGGGGCCAATTCACCCCTCCACTTT.